This paragraph reports one T cell receptor (beta chain). This entry is derived from a study of blood T cell repertoires in COVID-19. Germline V gene lookup returns CDR1 SGDLS and CDR2 YYNGEE. V lost 3 bases and J lost 0, with 22 bases in between. CDR3 length equals 20 residues. Clones were read by immunoSEQ multiplex PCR, and TCRdb kept only the in-frame ones, dropping some. Altogether approximately 210,000 clones are present, less than 90% being singletons, with the ten largest covering roughly a fifth. The sample consisted of peripheral blood. This chain connects TRBV9 to TRBJ2-6, with D perhaps matching TRBD2 (5 bases). This receptor was obtained from a human donor in a cohort sampled during active COVID-19. The CDR3 here is CASSAPRVGFSPSGANVLTF. The CDR3, as DNA: TGTGCCAGCAGCGCCCCGCGGGTAGGATTTTCGCCCTCTGGGGCCAACGTCCTGACTTTC.